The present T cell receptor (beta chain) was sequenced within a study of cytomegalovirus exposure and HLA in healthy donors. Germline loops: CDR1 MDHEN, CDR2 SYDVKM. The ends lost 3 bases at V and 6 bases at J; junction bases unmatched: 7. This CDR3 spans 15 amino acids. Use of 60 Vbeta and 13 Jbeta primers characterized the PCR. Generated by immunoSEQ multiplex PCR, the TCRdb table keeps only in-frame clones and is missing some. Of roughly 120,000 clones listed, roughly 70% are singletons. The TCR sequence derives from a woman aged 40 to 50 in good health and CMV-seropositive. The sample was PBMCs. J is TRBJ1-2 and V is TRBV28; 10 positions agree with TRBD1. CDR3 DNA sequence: TGTGCCAGCAGTTTCCCGGACAGGGGGGACCATGGCTACACCTTC. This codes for CASSFPDRGDHGYTF.